This TCR beta chain was recovered during a study of OX40 agonist ivuxolimab in advanced cancers. The assay was immunoSEQ multiplex PCR, and TCRdb's table has in-frame clones only and misses some. The top ten clones hold 9.5% to 12% of a sample with some 46,000 clones, roughly 94% of them seen once. The CDR3 has 12 residues. Trimming cost V 1 base and J 4 bases, with 2 bases left between them. Germline V gene sequence: CDR1 LGHNA, CDR2 YNFKEQ. This chain connects TRBV4-2 to TRBJ1-3; D is uncertain. Sequenced material: CD4+ or CD8+ T cells sorted from blood, taken in a trial of the OX40 agonist ivuxolimab. The source of this sequence is an adult with an advanced solid tumor such as melanoma, head and neck, liver or kidney cancer. This CDR3 reads CASSQVGNTIYF. DNA for the CDR3: TGTGCCAGCAGCCAAGTAGGAAACACCATATATTTT.